This T cell receptor (beta chain) was recovered during a study of blood T cell repertoires in COVID-19. Study information: There were acute and convalescent COVID-19 samples, and they came from the United States, Italy and Spain. Nucleic acid was either cDNA or gDNA, and it came from T cells, B-cell-depleted T cells, or PBMCs.

The authors' processing: Counts of nucleated cells, estimated from reference gene primer amplification, were obtained. Assay used: immunoSEQ multiplex PCR; TCRdb lists only in-frame clones, some missing. V, J and clone size were drawn from that table, and D and trimming were deduced from the DNA. The table includes a few hundred thousand clones, less than 85% detected once. The sequence derives from a woman between 70 and 85 years old with acute or convalescent COVID-19. Sequencing was performed on peripheral blood.

CDR3 in DNA: TGTGCCACCAGTGATACGTTAGGCACAGATACGCAGTATTTT. Protein: CATSDTLGTDTQYF. The chain employs TRBV24-1 and TRBJ2-3; D call uncertain. Looked up from germline, CDR1 is KGHDR and CDR2 is SFDVKD. The V end lost 3 bases, the J end lost 1 base, and 7 bases lay between the germline ends. The CDR3 runs to 14 residues.